This T cell receptor beta chain was captured in a study of Graves' ophthalmopathy and Graves' hyperthyroidism. Trimming stripped 1 base from V and 0 bases from J, with 14 bases between. This CDR3 is built from 17 residues. Germline lookup yields CDR1 SGHDT and CDR2 YYEEEE. RNA transcripts were the source from which TCR beta CDR3 regions were amplified. First-round RT-PCR employed HTBI primers, with a second-round multiplex PCR after it. Via MiXCR, TCRdb re-called the multiplex PCR reads, giving one row per CDR3 protein. Here the sample spans approximately 160,000 distinct CDR3 sequences, over 35% being singletons. There are many counts of this clonotype.

Sequences were obtained from peripheral blood. The clonotype originates from a woman between 40 and 55 years old with Graves' ophthalmopathy. This chain connects TRBV5-6 to TRBJ1-5, with D possibly matching TRBD1 (6 bases). The CDR3 spells CASSLRTETYSNQPQHF. The CDR3 region has the DNA TGTGCCAGCAGCTTGAGGACAGAAACTTATAGCAATCAGCCCCAGCATTTT.